What follows are 10 T cell receptor beta chains derived from one specimen sequenced in a study of cytomegalovirus exposure and HLA in healthy donors. Both 60 Vbeta primers and 13 Jbeta primers went into the PCR. Profiling relied on immunoSEQ multiplex PCR, and the TCRdb table lists in-frame clones only, not all of them. The sample holds approximately 160,000 clones; roughly 80% are singletons and the top ten take approximately 1.2%. What was sequenced was PBMCs. Receptors originate from a man in his fifties or sixties in good health and CMV-seropositive.

V gene TRBV6-6 combines with J gene TRBJ1-1; D possibly corresponds to TRBD1 (5 bases). CDR1 is MNHNY and CDR2 is SVGAGI in the germline V gene (reference sequence). This CDR3 is 12 amino acids long. V lost 5 bases and J lost 3, with 7 bases in between. CDR3 loop: CASSPGYTEAFF. CDR3 bases: TGTGCCAGCAGTCCAGGGTACACTGAAGCTTTCTTT.

The table lists this clone with a count of one. The chain has TRBV7-9 and TRBJ2-7; 9 bases line up with TRBD1. Unmatched junction bases numbered 8, after V lost 5 bases and J lost 0 bases. The CDR3 loop spans 16 amino acids. Germline-derived CDR1 and CDR2 are SEHNR and FQNEAQ (reference sequence). The DNA for the CDR3 is TGTGCCAGCAGCCCCACCGGACAGGGGAGCTCCTACGAGCAGTACTTC. This translates into CASSPTGQGSSYEQYF.

The chain is built from TRBV2 and TRBJ1-6, with no clear D. The germline V and J ends were trimmed by 6 bases and 4 bases, with 16 bases remaining between them. Germline V gene data show CDR1 as SNHLY and CDR2 as FYNNEI. There are 16 residues in the CDR3. CDR3 in amino acids: CASRGSTTGYNSPLHF. In nucleotides, the CDR3 is TGTGCCAGCAGGGGGAGCACAACGGGGTATAATTCACCCCTCCACTTT.

This sequence joins TRBV10-3 and TRBJ2-3; the match to TRBD2 covers 9 bases. Per germline, CDR1 ENHRY and CDR2 SYGVKD. The CDR3 loop spans 18 amino acids. The V and J ends lost 5 bases and 0 bases, in that order; junction bases with no gene match: 12. CDR3 loop: CAISRSGRGRTSTDTQYF. The DNA for the CDR3 is TGTGCCATCAGTCGTAGCGGGAGAGGAAGAACTAGCACAGATACGCAGTATTTT.

In nucleotides, the CDR3 is TGTGCCAGCAGCTCCACGGGCACTGAAGCTTTCTTT. This sequence encodes CASSSTGTEAFF. The chain joins TRBV7-3 to TRBJ1-1; D uncertain. The V gene lost 4 bases and the J gene lost 4 bases, with 7 bases spanning the gap. The CDR3 runs to 12 residues. Germline lookup yields CDR1 SGHTA and CDR2 FQGTGA.

V usage is TRBV6-6 and J usage is TRBJ1-1; the D is unclear. Germline loops: CDR1 MNHNY, CDR2 SVGAGI (reference sequence). V was clipped by 4 bases and J by 6 bases, with 9 bases between them. This CDR3 spans 12 amino acids. In DNA, the CDR3 is TGTGCCAGCAGTTTACCGAGCGCTGAAGCTTTCTTT. It yields the protein CASSLPSAEAFF.

The chain couples TRBV6-1 to TRBJ1-5, with TRBD1 matching 9 bases. The CDR3 runs to 14 residues. The germline V gene has CDR1 MNHNS and CDR2 SASEGT. V lost 7 bases and J lost 6; bases outside the gene matches: 7. CDR3 DNA: TGTGCCAGCACCCTGGGACAGGGCAGTCAGCCCCAGCATTTT. Protein sequence: CASTLGQGSQPQHF.

As for this clone: A read error may produce the germline difference seen at one junction end. The CDR3: CASREGSQFENTEAFF. DNA for the CDR3: TGTGCCAGCAGGGAAGGGTCTCAGTTTGAAAACACTGAAGCTTTCTTT. The chain links TRBV6-1 to TRBJ1-1; unclear D gene. Germline V gene lookup returns CDR1 MNHNS and CDR2 SASEGT. The CDR3 spans 16 residues.

The rearrangement uses TRBV4-3 and TRBJ2-1; TRBD2 matches at 10 bases. The CDR3 is 16 residues long. The germline CDR1 and CDR2 sequences are LGHNA and YSLEER. With V trimmed by 1 base and J by 9 bases, 9 bases remained unmatched. This CDR3 is CASSQGASGSYVEQFF. The CDR3 coding sequence is TGCGCCAGCAGCCAAGGGGCTAGCGGGAGTTATGTTGAGCAGTTCTTC.

This clone appeared once. The chain links TRBV18 to TRBJ2-7; 11 positions match TRBD1. The CDR3 contains 16 residues. The V segment lost 3 bases and the J segment 3 bases; nucleotides outside the gene matches: 7. Germline CDR1 and CDR2: KGHSH and LQKENI. CDR3 protein: CASSPYGTGGDYEQYF. CDR3 nucleotide sequence: TGTGCCAGCTCACCTTACGGGACAGGGGGGGACTACGAGCAGTACTTC. The entire variable domain, with the rest obtained from reference TRBV18 and TRBJ2-7, is as follows: NAGVMQNPRHLVRRRGQEARLRCSPMKGHSHVYWYRQLPEEGLKFMVYLQKENIIDESGMPKERFSAEFPKEGPSILRIQQVVRGDSAAYFCASSPYGTGGDYEQYFGPGTRLTVT.